The entry below describes one T cell receptor beta chain. The sample belongs to a study of blood T cell repertoires in COVID-19. Sequencing used immunoSEQ multiplex PCR; TCRdb keeps in-frame clones, though not all of them. The repertoire holds around 260,000 clones, with less than 90% as singletons. J was trimmed by 6 bases and V by 4 bases; bases with no gene match: 4. CDR3 length: 14 residues. From germline, CDR1 is MDHEN and CDR2 SYDVKM. Sequencing was done on a sample of peripheral blood. The chain uses TRBV28 and TRBJ2-4, with 9 bases matching TRBD2. This sequence originates from a man in his 60s who had recovered from COVID-19. The CDR3 DNA reads TGTGCCAGCAGTTCGCGGGGGGGCGGAAACATTCAGTACTTC. This codes for CASSSRGGGNIQYF.